These T cell receptor beta chains were read from a single sample in a study of T cell changes during pregnancy in multiple sclerosis. Profiled with immunoSEQ multiplex PCR; TCRdb holds only in-frame clones, not every one. The sample yields some 81,000 clones, 75% to 90% seen once. The sequences come from peripheral blood, collected before pregnancy. These receptors all come from a female donor with multiple sclerosis, enrolled in a pregnancy study. Both conserved end residues are part of each CDR3. A D gene is named only where the DNA matches it firmly. Clone sizes are given selectively: once, few, many, or a class where the clone is expanded.

len: 17
d_gene: TRBD2
abundance: once
v_gene: TRBV4-1
j_gene: TRBJ2-1
CDR3nt: TGCGCCAGCAGCCAAGAAGGACTAGCGGGGCCCTACAATGAGCAGTTCTTC
CDR3aa: CASSQEGLAGPYNEQFF

len: 17
d_gene: NA
abundance: few
v_gene: TRBV7-2
j_gene: TRBJ2-7
CDR3nt: TGTGCCAGCAGCTCGTCCGGCCCAGGGGAGCCAACCTACGAGCAGTACTTC
CDR3aa: CASSSSGPGEPTYEQYF

len: 13
d_gene: NA
abundance: few
v_gene: TRBV29-1
j_gene: TRBJ1-5
CDR3nt: TGCAGCGTGAGGGGCGGGGGGGATCAGCCCCAGCATTTT
CDR3aa: CSVRGGGDQPQHF

len: 15
d_gene: TRBD1
abundance: NA
v_gene: TRBV19
j_gene: TRBJ1-4
CDR3nt: TGTGCCAGTAGCTATGGACAGGGATTTAATGAAAAACTGTTTTTT
CDR3aa: CASSYGQGFNEKLFF

len: 13
d_gene: TRBD1
abundance: few
v_gene: TRBV30
j_gene: TRBJ1-4
CDR3nt: TGTGCCCGGGGGACAGAATGGAATGAAAAACTGTTTTTT
CDR3aa: CARGTEWNEKLFF

len: 18
d_gene: TRBD2
abundance: NA
v_gene: TRBV15
j_gene: TRBJ2-2
CDR3nt: TGTGCCACCAGCTCGCCGACTCTACCAGCGGGACTCGGTGTGGAGCTGTTTTTT
CDR3aa: CATSSPTLPAGLGVELFF

len: 12
d_gene: NA
abundance: NA
v_gene: TRBV5-4
j_gene: TRBJ1-2
CDR3nt: TGTGCCAGCAGCTTGCGGGACTATGGCTACACCTTC
CDR3aa: CASSLRDYGYTF

len: 14
d_gene: NA
abundance: NA
v_gene: TRBV19
j_gene: TRBJ1-2
CDR3nt: TGTGCCAGTAGTTCAGCCCCGGACAGCTATGGCTACACCTTC
CDR3aa: CASSSAPDSYGYTF

len: 12
d_gene: NA
abundance: NA
v_gene: TRBV6-1
j_gene: TRBJ2-7
CDR3nt: TGTGCCAGCGCGCGAGAGGGCTACGAGCAGTACTTC
CDR3aa: CASAREGYEQYF

len: 16
d_gene: TRBD1
abundance: once
v_gene: TRBV6-1
j_gene: TRBJ2-5
CDR3nt: TGTGCCAGCAGTGAAAGGGGGACAGACCCCGATGGGGCCCAGTACTTC
CDR3aa: CASSERGTDPDGAQYF

len: 15
d_gene: TRBD1
abundance: NA
v_gene: TRBV7-9
j_gene: TRBJ2-1
CDR3nt: TGTGCCAGCAGCTTCCGGACAGGGAACTACAATGAGCAGTTCTTC
CDR3aa: CASSFRTGNYNEQFF

len: 14
d_gene: NA
abundance: NA
v_gene: TRBV19
j_gene: TRBJ1-2
CDR3nt: TGTGCCAGTAGTATCTGGGTGCGGGACTATGGCTACACCTTC
CDR3aa: CASSIWVRDYGYTF

len: 16
d_gene: NA
abundance: once
v_gene: TRBV19
j_gene: TRBJ1-3
CDR3nt: TGTGCCAGTAGTTCCCTCCGGCCAGGGCCGGGAAACACCATATATTTT
CDR3aa: CASSSLRPGPGNTIYF

len: 13
d_gene: NA
abundance: NA
v_gene: TRBV29-1
j_gene: TRBJ1-3
CDR3nt: TGCAGCGTTGGGGGAGATGTTGAAAACACCATATATTTT
CDR3aa: CSVGGDVENTIYF

len: 16
d_gene: TRBD2
abundance: NA
v_gene: TRBV5-4
j_gene: TRBJ2-2
CDR3nt: TGTGCCAGCAGCTTCGGCGGGGGGCACAACACCGGGGAGCTGTTTTTT
CDR3aa: CASSFGGGHNTGELFF

len: 15
d_gene: NA
abundance: NA
v_gene: TRBV27
j_gene: TRBJ1-4
CDR3nt: TGTGCCAGCAGTTTAGGGGGGTACGCTAATGAAAAACTGTTTTTT
CDR3aa: CASSLGGYANEKLFF

len: 14
d_gene: NA
abundance: NA
v_gene: TRBV9
j_gene: TRBJ1-2
CDR3nt: TGTGCCAGCAGCGTAGCCGGGACTAACTATGGCTACACCTTC
CDR3aa: CASSVAGTNYGYTF